Reported below is one T cell receptor (beta chain). The source of the sample is a study of blood T cell repertoires in COVID-19. About the research overall: Italy, Spain and the United States were the sources of the convalescent and acute COVID-19 samples. PBMCs, B-cell-depleted T cells, or T cells were the source of the cDNA or gDNA that made up the material.

In the study's own analysis: Estimation of nucleated cell counts was performed using reference gene primer amplification. Profiled with immunoSEQ multiplex PCR; TCRdb holds only in-frame clones, not every one. The V and J calls and clone size come from that table; D and trimming were worked out from the DNA. The data hold approximately 230,000 clones, with 75% to 90% observed a single time. This TCR was sampled from a man younger than 40 who had recovered from COVID-19. Sequenced: peripheral blood.

The CDR3 DNA is TGCGCCAGCATCTGGGGACTCTGGCGGGAAAAACTGTTTTTT. Translated: CASIWGLWREKLFF. The chain combines TRBV10-2 with TRBJ1-4, with D possibly TRBD1 on 5 matching bases. The CDR3 sequence is 14 residues long. The germline V and J ends were trimmed by 7 bases and 8 bases, with 17 bases remaining between them. Germline lookup yields CDR1 WSHSY and CDR2 SAAADI.